The entry that follows covers one T cell receptor beta chain sequence. Random hexamers were used to reverse transcribe an amount of roughly 0.5 to 1 ug RNA. TCRdb redid the calling of the immunoSEQ multiplex PCR reads with MiXCR, one entry per CDR3 protein. The table records around 190,000 distinct CDR3 sequences, 85% to 95% of them present only once. From germline, CDR1 is SQVTM and CDR2 ANQGSEA. This CDR3 has 14 residues. The V end lost 3 bases, the J end lost 0 bases, and 9 bases lay between the germline ends. This record belongs to a study of CD8 T cells in Susac syndrome. The clonotype was recovered from a human donor with multiple sclerosis. The sequenced material came from CD8+ T cells from PBMCs. The chain employs TRBV29-1 and TRBJ2-1; D is tentatively TRBD1 or TRBD2 (5 bases each). In DNA, the CDR3 is TGCAGCGTTGAGGGACCGAGCTCCTACAATGAGCAGTTCTTC. It yields the protein CSVEGPSSYNEQFF.